These 28 T cell receptor beta chains share one sample of origin, sequenced in a study of OX40 agonist ivuxolimab in advanced cancers. The assay was immunoSEQ multiplex PCR, and TCRdb's table has in-frame clones only and misses some. Of about 110,000 clones in the sample, roughly nine tenths were seen once. The sample consisted of CD4+ or CD8+ T cells sorted from blood, taken in a trial of the OX40 agonist ivuxolimab. The receptor source for this set is an adult with an advanced solid tumor such as melanoma, head and neck, liver or kidney cancer.

This chain links TRBV14 with TRBJ1-2; no firm D call. The CDR3 totals 14 residues. The V and J ends lost 1 base and 7 bases respectively, with 13 bases between them. Germline CDR1 SGHDN, CDR2 FVKESK. In DNA, the CDR3 is TGTGCCAGCAGCCAAGGGACGGCAGCCGTTGGCTACACCTTC. As protein: CASSQGTAAVGYTF.

V is TRBV29-1 and J is TRBJ1-5; possible D gene TRBD1, 5 bases. CDR1 and CDR2 from the germline V gene are SQVTM and ANQGSEA. Trimming shortened V by 4 bases and J by 7 bases, and 20 bases separated the two germline ends. The CDR3 contains 15 residues. The CDR3 loop is CSVGAGTGPGQPQHF. The CDR3 region has the DNA TGCAGCGTTGGGGCAGGGACGGGGCCGGGGCAGCCCCAGCATTTT.

CDR3 sequence: CASRGTGSYNSPLHF. The DNA for the CDR3 is TGTGCCAGTAGGGGGACAGGCTCCTATAATTCACCCCTCCACTTT. The chain uses TRBV19 and TRBJ1-6, with 8 bases lining up with TRBD1. The CDR3 totals 15 residues. The germline V gene has CDR1 LNHDA and CDR2 SQIVND (reference sequence). Losses at the gene ends were 6 bases for V and 0 bases for J; bases not matched to a gene: 1.

The J gene is TRBJ2-5, the V gene TRBV7-8, with 13 nucleotides matching TRBD2. J was trimmed by 4 bases and V by 4 bases; bases with no gene match: 9. The germline V gene encodes CDR1 SGHVS and CDR2 FQNEAQ. CDR3 length: 17 residues. The CDR3 sequence is CASSSPGTSGVGETQYF. In DNA, the CDR3 is TGTGCCAGCAGCTCTCCCGGGACTAGCGGGGTGGGAGAGACCCAGTACTTC.

This clone was counted between two and nine times. CDR3 region: CASTGTGNNGNTIYF. CDR3 DNA: TGCGCCAGCACCGGGACAGGGAACAATGGAAACACCATATATTTT. The chain is built from TRBV10-2 and TRBJ1-3, with 9 bases matching TRBD1. Germline V CDR1 and CDR2: WSHSY, SAAADI. The CDR3 sequence is 15 residues long. After removal of 7 bases from V and 3 bases from J, the junction contained 7 bases not matched to a gene.

The chain uses TRBV5-4 and TRBJ2-4, with D tentatively TRBD1 (5 bases). This CDR3 spans 14 amino acids. The V gene lost 0 bases and the J gene lost 5 bases, with 9 bases spanning the gap. Looked up from germline, CDR1 is SGHNT and CDR2 is YYREEE (reference sequence). The CDR3 protein is CASSLVLGQNIQYF. The CDR3 DNA is TGTGCCAGCAGCTTGGTTCTGGGGCAAAACATTCAGTACTTC.

This clone has a single count. The V call is TRBV5-1, the J call TRBJ1-4, with a tentative D call TRBD1 (5 bases). CDR1 is SGHRS and CDR2 is YFSETQ in the germline V gene. V shed 0 bases and J shed 5 bases, with 8 bases lying between them. The CDR3 length is 14 residues. The CDR3 protein is CASSLEAGNEKLFF. The DNA for the CDR3 is TGCGCCAGCAGCTTGGAGGCAGGGAATGAAAAACTGTTTTTT. The whole variable domain, filled in from reference TRBV5-1 and TRBJ1-4, reads KAGVTQTPRYLIKTRGQQVTLSCSPISGHRSVSWYQQTPGQGLQFLFEYFSETQRNKGNFPGRFSGRQFSNSRSEMNVSTLELGDSALYLCASSLEAGNEKLFFGSGTQLSVL.

This chain uses TRBV27 with TRBJ2-1; TRBD1 is a possible D gene (7 bases). The germline V gene has CDR1 MNHEY and CDR2 SMNVEV (reference sequence). Trimming shortened V by 8 bases and J by 6 bases, and 17 bases separated the two germline ends. The CDR3 consists of 14 residues. The chain's CDR3 is CASLWTKGANEQFF. CDR3 coding DNA: TGTGCCAGCCTCTGGACTAAGGGGGCCAATGAGCAGTTCTTC.

The rearrangement links TRBV7-2 to TRBJ1-1; 9 nucleotides align to TRBD1. Germline values: CDR1 SGHTA, CDR2 FQGNSA. V trimming: 4 bases; J trimming: 4 bases; junction bases outside the gene matches: 4. The CDR3 is 14 amino acids. CDR3 in amino acids: CASSWGTGFTEAFF. The CDR3 region has the DNA TGTGCCAGCAGCTGGGGGACAGGGTTCACTGAAGCTTTCTTT.

The chain carries TRBV2 and TRBJ1-2; no clear D gene. The CDR3 has 13 amino acids. Trimming removed 6 bases at V and 1 base at J, with 9 bases between. Germline V gene lookup returns CDR1 SNHLY and CDR2 FYNNEI. CDR3 sequence (DNA): TGTGCCAGCAGAGCTAACAGTAACTATGGCTACACCTTC. This sequence encodes CASRANSNYGYTF.

The chain joins TRBV6-6 to TRBJ2-1; D gene unclear. Germline assignment: CDR1 MNHNY and CDR2 SVGAGI (reference sequence). This CDR3 is 13 amino acids long. V lost 0 bases and J 9 bases, leaving 9 bases between the germline ends. The CDR3 nucleotides are TGTGCCAGCAGTTACTCCCCTCTGATTGAGCAGTTCTTC. This encodes CASSYSPLIEQFF.

This rearrangement joins TRBV7-7 to TRBJ2-2; 11 bases are shared with TRBD2. With V trimmed by 5 bases and J by 4 bases, 9 bases remained unmatched. The CDR3 runs to 17 residues. Per the germline V gene, CDR1 is SSHAT and CDR2 is FNYEAQ (reference sequence). The CDR3 sequence is CASSTALAGVGTGELFF. CDR3 in DNA: TGTGCCAGCAGCACCGCACTAGCGGGGGTCGGCACCGGGGAGCTGTTTTTT.

The V gene is TRBV2, the J gene TRBJ2-3; D is undetermined. The CDR3 spans 14 residues. Germline V gene sequence: CDR1 SNHLY, CDR2 FYNNEI. Trimming stripped 7 bases from V and 6 bases from J, with 17 bases between. The CDR3 here is CASTGLTSGDTQYF. The CDR3, as DNA: TGTGCCAGCACTGGCCTGACCTCGGGCGATACGCAGTATTTT.

This clone has only one observation. The chain combines TRBV30 with TRBJ2-6; 9 bases line up with TRBD1. The CDR3 length is 13 residues. The germline CDR1 and CDR2 sequences are GTSNPN and SVGIG (reference sequence). Unmatched junction bases numbered 4, after V lost 0 bases and J lost 13 bases. The CDR3 DNA follows: TGTGCCTGGAGTGTACTGGACAGGGGAGTCCTGACTTTC. Its translation is CAWSVLDRGVLTF.

The chain is built from TRBV19 and TRBJ1-5, with a weak D call TRBD1 (6 bases). The CDR3 runs to 16 residues. V was trimmed by 8 bases and J by 4 bases, leaving 21 bases between them. CDR1 LNHDA and CDR2 SQIVND come from the germline V gene (reference sequence). CDR3 coding DNA: TGTGCCAGTTCTGAGGGGGGGTTGGTCTGGAATCAGCCCCAGCATTTT. It translates to CASSEGGLVWNQPQHF.

The chain has TRBV5-1 and TRBJ2-7; possibly TRBD2 for D (5 bases). This CDR3 has 12 residues. Trimming pared 4 bases from V and 7 bases from J, leaving 12 bases between. Germline CDR1 and CDR2: SGHRS and YFSETQ. CDR3 sequence reads: CASSLDGGEQYF. DNA for the CDR3: TGCGCCAGCAGCCTGGACGGAGGAGAGCAGTACTTC. Using reference TRBV5-1 and TRBJ2-7 for the parts outside the CDR3, the full variable domain is KAGVTQTPRYLIKTRGQQVTLSCSPISGHRSVSWYQQTPGQGLQFLFEYFSETQRNKGNFPGRFSGRQFSNSRSEMNVSTLELGDSALYLCASSLDGGEQYFGPGTRLTVT.

The V call is TRBV6-5, the J call TRBJ2-7, with TRBD2 as a possible D gene (7 bases). There are 14 residues in the CDR3. V dropped 5 bases and J dropped 5 bases, with 16 bases sitting between them. From germline, CDR1 is MNHEY and CDR2 SVGAGI. The CDR3 bases are TGTGCCAGCAGTACTGGGGGGGGCTGGAACGAGCAGTACTTC. It codes for CASSTGGGWNEQYF.

This clone was detected once. The genes are TRBV18 and TRBJ1-4, with 9 bases matching TRBD1. Per the germline V gene, CDR1 is KGHSH and CDR2 is LQKENI. The CDR3 extends over 14 amino acids. The V segment lost 3 bases and the J segment 8 bases; nucleotides outside the gene matches: 4. The CDR3 nucleotides are TGTGCCAGCTCACCGGGGACAGGGCTAGAAAAACTGTTTTTT. Translation gives CASSPGTGLEKLFF.

The J gene is TRBJ1-5, the V gene TRBV28, with 8 bases fitting TRBD1. V gave up 5 bases and J gave up 3 bases; unmatched junction bases: 12. The germline V gene has CDR1 MDHEN and CDR2 SYDVKM. The CDR3 has 17 amino acids. The CDR3: CASSPNIGQGLNQPQHF. The CDR3 nucleotides read TGTGCCAGCAGTCCAAATATCGGACAGGGCCTCAATCAGCCCCAGCATTTT. Complete variable domain (other parts from reference TRBV28 and TRBJ1-5): DVKVTQSSRYLVKRTGEKVFLECVQDMDHENMFWYRQDPGLGLRLIYFSYDVKMKEKGDIPEGYSVSREKKERFSLILESASTNQTSMYLCASSPNIGQGLNQPQHFGDGTRLSIL.

This chain joins TRBV28 and TRBJ1-4; the match to TRBD1 covers 7 bases. CDR1 is MDHEN and CDR2 is SYDVKM in the germline V gene. V was pared by 6 bases and J by 10 bases, with 11 bases of the junction left unmatched. This CDR3 comprises 14 residues. CDR3 protein: CASSPPGTVGKLFF. In DNA, the CDR3 is TGTGCCAGCAGCCCACCCGGGACAGTAGGAAAACTGTTTTTT.

A few counts support this clone. The V call is TRBV28, the J call TRBJ2-2, with D maybe TRBD1 (6 bases). Trimming pared 7 bases from V and 5 bases from J, leaving 14 bases between. Per the germline V gene, CDR1 is MDHEN and CDR2 is SYDVKM. The CDR3 length is 14 residues. Written as DNA, the CDR3 is TGTGCCAGCATGGTAGGACAGAATACCGGGGAGCTGTTTTTT. Protein sequence: CASMVGQNTGELFF.

The chain couples TRBV5-1 to TRBJ2-5, with D uncertain. The CDR3 runs to 14 residues. Trimming stripped 0 bases from V and 4 bases from J, with 10 bases between. CDR1 SGHRS and CDR2 YFSETQ come from the germline V gene. DNA for the CDR3: TGCGCCAGCAGCTTGGCCACCCTGGGAGAGACCCAGTACTTC. Translated: CASSLATLGETQYF.

This clone was counted once. J is TRBJ1-6 and V is TRBV9; D remains unclear. Germline CDR1 is SGDLS and CDR2 is YYNGEE. V gave up 7 bases and J gave up 8 bases, with 16 bases separating them. CDR3 size: 14 residues. The CDR3 sequence: CASALGRSDSPLHF. The CDR3 DNA reads as TGTGCCAGCGCACTCGGACGTTCTGATTCACCCCTCCACTTT.

A word on this clone: This CDR3 is also generated by other DNA sequences in the sample. The rearrangement joins TRBV7-9 to TRBJ2-2; D is uncertain. V lost 1 base to trimming and J lost 2 bases, with 2 bases between them. Germline V gene data show CDR1 as SEHNR and CDR2 as FQNEAQ (reference sequence). The CDR3 has 13 amino acids. The CDR3 coding sequence is TGTGCCAGCAGCTTAGGCAACACCGGGGAGCTGTTTTTT. As protein: CASSLGNTGELFF.

The chain couples TRBV5-1 to TRBJ1-5; weak D call: TRBD1 (5 bases). The CDR3 has 15 amino acids. Trimming took 4 bases from V and 9 from J, leaving 20 bases between them. Germline assignment: CDR1 SGHRS and CDR2 YFSETQ. CDR3 sequence: CASSTTTGPGGPQHF. The CDR3 nucleotides read TGCGCCAGCAGCACAACTACCGGGCCGGGGGGGCCCCAGCATTTT.

The chain uses TRBV6-6 and TRBJ2-7; 7 bases agree with TRBD1. J lost 0 bases, V lost 5 bases, and 4 bases had no gene match. CDR1 is MNHNY, CDR2 SVGAGI, per germline (reference sequence). The CDR3 length is 14 residues. The DNA of the CDR3 is TGTGCCAGCAGTGACCGGGACAGCTCCTACGAGCAGTACTTC. Translation: CASSDRDSSYEQYF.

This clone was found once. CDR3 amino acids: CASSPEGGYTGELFF. The CDR3 DNA follows: TGTGCCAGTAGTCCAGAGGGGGGATACACCGGGGAGCTGTTTTTT. The chain links TRBV19 to TRBJ2-2, with D perhaps given as TRBD1 or TRBD2 (6 bases each). This CDR3 has 15 amino acids. Germline-derived CDR1 and CDR2 are LNHDA and SQIVND (reference sequence). V was clipped by 5 bases and J by 3 bases, with 13 bases between them.

This clone was counted once. J is TRBJ2-1 and V is TRBV6-6, with 12 bases that match TRBD2. This CDR3 is 15 amino acids long. With V trimmed by 5 bases and J by 4 bases, 3 bases remained unmatched. Germline V gives CDR1 MNHNY, CDR2 SVGAGI (reference sequence). As DNA, the CDR3 is TGTGCCAGCAGTCCGACTAGCGGGGGATACAATGAGCAGTTCTTC. Residues: CASSPTSGGYNEQFF.